A single sample gave rise to the 30 T cell receptor beta chains below, sequenced in a study of spatial heterogeneity in lung cancer. Study-wide points: It was found that expanded intratumoral alpha and beta TCR counts tracked tumor mutation counts.

MiXCR was run by TCRdb on the 5' RACE reads, yielding one entry per CDR3 protein. The sample carries about 5,100 distinct CDR3 sequences, roughly 6.4% recorded once. Specified time point: sample taken at primary tumor resection. Their cognate antigens are unknown. The sequenced sample was lung tumor tissue, obtained at surgery. The receptors stem from a male donor with early-stage non-small cell lung cancer.

In DNA, the CDR3 is TGTGCCAGCAGCTTGGGGGGAGCTCAAGAGACCCAGTACTTC. Amino acid sequence: CASSLGGAQETQYF. This chain connects TRBV5-4 to TRBJ2-5; possible D gene TRBD2, 5 bases. In germline, CDR1 is SGHNT, CDR2 YYREEE (reference sequence). This CDR3 has 14 residues. V lost 0 bases to trimming and J lost 2 bases, with 8 bases between them.

This clonotype was counted a few times. This rearrangement joins TRBV5-1 to TRBJ2-3, with D possibly TRBD1 on 5 matching bases. Between the trimmed V and J ends, which lost 0 bases and 0 bases, there was a span of 11 bases. CDR1 is SGHRS, CDR2 YFSETQ, per germline. The CDR3 consists of 16 residues. The CDR3 DNA sequence: TGCGCCAGCAGCTTGGAGGGGCTGGTGAGCACAGATACGCAGTATTTT. Amino acids: CASSLEGLVSTDTQYF.

The chain is built from TRBV5-5 and TRBJ2-1; D uncertain. This CDR3 is built from 12 residues. V was clipped by 6 bases and J by 2 bases, with 6 bases between them. CDR1 is SGHKS, CDR2 YYEKEE, per germline (reference sequence). CDR3 bases: TGTGCCAGCACGATCACCTACAATGAGCAGTTCTTC. Amino acids: CASTITYNEQFF.

This clonotype was found many times. V is TRBV19 and J is TRBJ1-1; perhaps TRBD1 as D (5 bases). The CDR3 covers 16 residues. Looked up from germline, CDR1 is LNHDA and CDR2 is SQIVND (reference sequence). V lost 0 bases to trimming and J lost 6 bases, with 17 bases between them. CDR3 sequence reads: CASSIEGRNGAAEAFF. The CDR3, as DNA: TGTGCCAGTAGTATAGAGGGCAGAAACGGGGCGGCTGAAGCTTTCTTT.

This clonotype was seen repeatedly, ten times or more. CDR3 loop: CASSGDRERDQPQHF. DNA for the CDR3: TGTGCCAGCAGCGGGGACAGGGAGAGAGATCAGCCCCAGCATTTT. V usage is TRBV5-5 and J usage is TRBJ1-5; 9 positions agree with TRBD1. Germline lookup yields CDR1 SGHKS and CDR2 YYEKEE (reference sequence). V was pared by 4 bases and J by 5 bases, with 7 bases of the junction left unmatched. The CDR3 loop spans 15 amino acids. The full variable domain, in which reference TRBV5-5 and TRBJ1-5 provide the parts outside the CDR3, is DAGVTQSPTHLIKTRGQQVTLRCSPISGHKSVSWYQQVLGQGPQFIFQYYEKEERGRGNFPDRFSARQFPNYSSELNVNALLLGDSALYLCASSGDRERDQPQHFGDGTRLSIL.

This clonotype was seen once. The CDR3 region has the DNA TGTGCCAGCGGCTTTAGGTATCAGCCCCAGCATTTT. Its protein product is CASGFRYQPQHF. The gene calls are TRBV27 and TRBJ1-5; no reliable D call. CDR3 length: 12 residues. The V gene lost 8 bases and the J gene lost 5 bases, with 10 bases spanning the gap. The germline CDR1 and CDR2 sequences are MNHEY and SMNVEV (reference sequence).

This clonotype was seen repeatedly, ten times or more. The V call is TRBV25-1, the J call TRBJ1-1, with D possibly matching TRBD1 (5 bases). The V gene lost 0 bases and the J gene lost 7 bases, with 12 bases spanning the gap. Per germline, CDR1 MGHDK and CDR2 SYGVNS. This CDR3 comprises 14 residues. The DNA for the CDR3 is TGTGCCAGCAGTGAATACGGCAGGGCGGTTGAAGCTTTCTTT. This gives the protein CASSEYGRAVEAFF. Full variable domain (rest looked up from reference TRBV25-1 and TRBJ1-1): EADIYQTPRYLVIGTGKKITLECSQTMGHDKMYWYQQDPGMELHLIHYSYGVNSTEKGDLSSESTVSRIRTEHFPLTLESARPSHTSQYLCASSEYGRAVEAFFGQGTRLTVV.

This clonotype showed up many times. The gene calls are TRBV9 and TRBJ2-2; D tentatively fits TRBD1 or TRBD2 (5 bases each). The length of the CDR3 is 15 residues. CDR1 is SGDLS and CDR2 is YYNGEE in the germline V gene. V lost 0 bases, J lost 6 bases, and 12 bases lay in between. CDR3 sequence reads: CASSVARGMAGELFF. CDR3 sequence (DNA): TGTGCCAGCAGCGTAGCGAGGGGAATGGCCGGGGAGCTGTTTTTT.

By its share, this clonotype is medium-sized. The chain links TRBV18 to TRBJ1-1; 10 positions match TRBD1. The V and J ends lost 1 base and 4 bases, in that order; junction bases with no gene match: 3. The length of the CDR3 is 15 residues. Germline lookup yields CDR1 KGHSH and CDR2 LQKENI. The CDR3 nucleotides read TGTGCCAGCTCACCACAGGGACAGGGGATCACTGAAGCTTTCTTT. Translation gives CASSPQGQGITEAFF.

This clonotype was observed a handful of times. The gene calls are TRBV20-1 and TRBJ2-7, with 7 nucleotides matching TRBD2. The CDR3 runs 13 residues. From germline, CDR1 is DFQATT and CDR2 SNEGSKA (reference sequence). The trim removed 6 bases at V and 3 bases at J, leaving 8 bases unmatched. The CDR3 region has the DNA TGCAGTGCCAGCTTAGCGGGTAACTACGAGCAGTACTTC. Its protein is CSASLAGNYEQYF.

This clonotype showed up many times. This chain connects TRBV10-3 to TRBJ2-7; D is unresolved. The V and J ends lost 4 bases and 0 bases respectively, with 4 bases between them. The CDR3 runs 12 residues. Per germline, CDR1 ENHRY and CDR2 SYGVKD. The CDR3 nucleotides read TGTGCCATCAGTGGGTCCTCCTACGAGCAGTACTTC. Protein product: CAISGSSYEQYF.

This clonotype was seen more than once but under ten times. The CDR3 is CASSLARGTETQYF. CDR3 in DNA: TGTGCCAGCAGCTTAGCGCGGGGTACGGAGACCCAGTACTTC. The chain employs TRBV7-2 and TRBJ2-5; D may be TRBD2 (6 bases). The CDR3 consists of 14 residues. Trimming left V 0 bases short and J 5 bases short, with 10 bases between. Germline V gene sequence: CDR1 SGHTA, CDR2 FQGNSA.

By share, this clonotype ranks as medium-sized. The chain couples TRBV5-4 to TRBJ2-3; 9 bases match TRBD1. After removal of 7 bases from V and 3 bases from J, the junction contained 15 bases not matched to a gene. This CDR3 has 17 residues. The germline gives CDR1 SGHNT, CDR2 YYREEE (reference sequence). The CDR3 loop reads CASARGQGESWTDTQYF. As DNA, the CDR3 is TGTGCCAGCGCCAGGGGACAGGGTGAAAGTTGGACAGATACGCAGTATTTT.

This clonotype was seen ten or more times. The V and J genes are TRBV15 and TRBJ2-3, with D possibly matching TRBD2 (5 bases). V lost 0 bases to trimming and J lost 9 bases, with 13 bases between them. The germline V gene has CDR1 LNHNV and CDR2 YYDKDF (reference sequence). This CDR3 comprises 14 residues. The CDR3 DNA is TGTGCCACCAGCAGAGATCTTACGGGAACCACGCAGTATTTT. The encoded protein is CATSRDLTGTTQYF.

The sample holds many counts of this clonotype. The chain has TRBV30 and TRBJ2-3; D is possibly TRBD1 (6 bases). The CDR3 covers 13 residues. In germline, CDR1 is GTSNPN, CDR2 SVGIG (reference sequence). The V and J ends lost 3 bases and 4 bases respectively, with 11 bases between them. The CDR3 here is CAWRRDTADTQYF. The CDR3 DNA sequence: TGTGCCTGGAGACGGGACACCGCAGATACGCAGTATTTT.

This clonotype was seen repeatedly, ten times or more. This chain joins TRBV20-1 and TRBJ2-1; no definite D call. Germline assignment: CDR1 DFQATT and CDR2 SNEGSKA (reference sequence). The length of the CDR3 is 14 residues. Deletions cut 0 bases from V and 1 base from J, with 7 bases between. CDR3 DNA: TGCAGTGCTAGAGACCAGACTTCCTACAATGAGCAGTTCTTC. The encoded protein is CSARDQTSYNEQFF.

This clonotype was counted ten times or more. The chain links TRBV7-3 to TRBJ2-5; D remains ambiguous. Trimming left V 2 bases short and J 4 bases short, with 17 bases between. The CDR3 is 16 residues long. Germline-derived CDR1 and CDR2 are SGHTA and FQGTGA. The CDR3 spells CASSLVRLSRRETQYF. The CDR3 bases are TGTGCCAGCAGCTTAGTAAGACTTAGCCGCCGAGAGACCCAGTACTTC.

This clonotype was observed at least ten times. The chain has TRBV5-5 and TRBJ1-1; TRBD1 aligns across 9 bases. This CDR3 contains 13 residues. V dropped 4 bases and J dropped 5; count of bases not matched to a gene: 3. In germline, CDR1 is SGHKS, CDR2 YYEKEE (reference sequence). The CDR3 loop is CASSTGTGTEAFF. CDR3 coding DNA: TGTGCCAGCAGCACGGGGACAGGGACTGAAGCTTTCTTT.

This clonotype was detected many times. V usage is TRBV20-1 and J usage is TRBJ1-1; D gene ambiguous. The V and J ends lost 6 bases and 1 base respectively, with 9 bases between them. The length of the CDR3 is 12 residues. Germline values: CDR1 DFQATT, CDR2 SNEGSKA (reference sequence). CDR3 nucleotides: TGCAGTGCCACAGTGGGGAACACTGAAGCTTTCTTT. Amino acids: CSATVGNTEAFF.

This clonotype is classed as medium-sized. The V and J genes are TRBV4-2 and TRBJ2-2; D unclear. Germline CDR1 reads LGHNA; CDR2 reads YNFKEQ. The CDR3 spans 15 residues. Trimming took 0 bases from V and 5 from J, leaving 10 bases between them. In nucleotides, the CDR3 is TGTGCCAGCAGCCAAGATCCCTCTAGAACCGGGGAGCTGTTTTTT. Encoded protein: CASSQDPSRTGELFF.

This clonotype has only a few counts. This sequence joins TRBV27 and TRBJ2-1; 10 bases map to TRBD2. This CDR3 spans 15 amino acids. Germline trimming cut 5 bases from V and 7 bases from J; bases unmatched to any gene: 8. Germline V gene sequence: CDR1 MNHEY, CDR2 SMNVEV (reference sequence). The CDR3 DNA reads as TGTGCCAGCAGTCCTGTAGCGGGAGGCGGAAATGAGCAGTTCTTC. It is translated as CASSPVAGGGNEQFF.

This clonotype was found many times. The chain is built from TRBV2 and TRBJ1-2; the D is unclear. Deletions cut 3 bases from V and 7 bases from J, with 9 bases between. This CDR3 contains 12 residues. Germline V CDR1 and CDR2: SNHLY, FYNNEI. Here the CDR3 DNA reads TGTGCCAGCAGTGAGTACGAGTCTGGCTACACCTTC. The encoded protein is CASSEYESGYTF.

Within the sample, this clonotype is medium-sized (0.01 to 0.1%). The chain carries TRBV12-5 and TRBJ1-5, with D perhaps matching TRBD1 (5 bases). Trimming took off 4 bases at V and 5 bases at J, with 15 bases between the two ends. CDR3 length: 15 amino acids. CDR1 LGHNT and CDR2 FRNRAP come from the germline V gene. In nucleotides, the CDR3 is TGTGCTAGTGGTTCCACCGGGGCGGGGGATCAGCCCCAGCATTTT. It translates to CASGSTGAGDQPQHF.

This clonotype showed up many times. Written as DNA, the CDR3 is TGCAGCGTCGGTCGGCAGGGGGGAAACACCATATATTTT. Translated: CSVGRQGGNTIYF. J is TRBJ1-3 and V is TRBV29-1; perhaps TRBD1 as D (6 bases). Germline-derived CDR1 and CDR2 are SQVTM and ANQGSEA. The V end lost 6 bases, the J end lost 4 bases, and 13 bases lay between the germline ends. The CDR3 extends over 13 amino acids.

V usage is TRBV30 and J usage is TRBJ2-5; D is uncertain. Germline V gives CDR1 GTSNPN, CDR2 SVGIG (reference sequence). Trimming cost V 1 base and J 4 bases, with 10 bases left between them. The CDR3 is made up of 13 amino acids. CDR3 region: CAWSGQVPETQYF. Written as DNA, the CDR3 is TGTGCCTGGAGTGGGCAGGTCCCAGAGACCCAGTACTTC.

Relative to its sample, this clonotype is medium-sized. V usage is TRBV6-5 and J usage is TRBJ2-5, with 7 bases aligning to TRBD1. CDR1 is MNHEY and CDR2 is SVGAGI in the germline V gene. The CDR3 totals 15 residues. V shed 7 bases, J shed 0 bases, and the junction held 8 bases outside the gene matches. The CDR3 sequence is CASTKRGQYQETQYF. DNA for the CDR3: TGTGCCAGCACTAAAAGGGGACAGTACCAAGAGACCCAGTACTTC.

This clonotype was seen many times. The J gene is TRBJ2-1, the V gene TRBV5-1; a weak D match, TRBD2 (6 bases). Per germline, CDR1 SGHRS and CDR2 YFSETQ. Trimming stripped 0 bases from V and 10 bases from J, with 17 bases between. There are 15 residues in the CDR3. In DNA, the CDR3 is TGCGCCAGCAGCTTGGTGTCTAGCGCCGTAGAGGAGCAGTTCTTC. Protein sequence: CASSLVSSAVEEQFF.

This clonotype is deemed medium-sized. The genes are TRBV28 and TRBJ1-4; D ambiguous. Germline lookup yields CDR1 MDHEN and CDR2 SYDVKM. CDR3 length equals 15 residues. V was shortened by 6 bases and J by 3 bases, with 14 bases between the two germline ends. As DNA, the CDR3 is TGTGCCAGCAGCTACCTTGGAGTGTCTAATGAAAAACTGTTTTTT. Its protein product is CASSYLGVSNEKLFF.

This clonotype was picked up many times. The chain joins TRBV12-3 or TRBV12-4 to TRBJ2-5; possible D gene TRBD2, 6 bases. V was clipped by 5 bases and J by 4 bases, with 14 bases between them. The length of the CDR3 is 14 residues. DNA of the CDR3: TGTGCCAGCAGTATCGGCGGCGGGGTAGAGACCCAGTACTTC. This encodes CASSIGGGVETQYF.

The V gene is TRBV13, the J gene TRBJ2-7; D is perhaps TRBD1 (6 bases). There are 14 residues in the CDR3. V was shortened by 5 bases and J by 2 bases, with 13 bases between the two germline ends. Germline CDR1 PRHDT, CDR2 FYEKMQ (reference sequence). The CDR3 region has the DNA TGTGCCAGCAGCCTGACAGGTTTTGCCTACGAGCAGTACTTC. Its translation is CASSLTGFAYEQYF.